This T cell receptor beta chain is drawn from a study of blood T cell repertoires in COVID-19 (dated by TCRdb to 2018 to 2021). Study-wide context: Samples from collaborators originated in the United States, Italy and Spain and spanned both the acute and convalescent phases of COVID-19. The material from the prospective study consisted of cDNA or gDNA derived from T cells, B-cell-depleted T cells, or PBMCs. Sample metadata almost always included a de-identified subject ID, COVID-19 status, age in years and sex. Where HLA class I and class II types were available, the types were taken from metadata supplied by the sample provider, not from assay-based typing. The dataset comprised deeply sampled blood TCRbeta repertoires from subjects exposed to, actively infected with, or recovered from COVID-19. A freely available public database, intended as a resource for researchers studying the immune response to SARS-CoV-2, is where the repertoires were released. Samples came from the ongoing ImmuneRACE study (first 160 participants) plus 1,254 subjects from 6 global collaborators. Here is what the overall study found, with its caveats: Clinical and demographic metadata were provided uncurated, with the amount varying by source and participant.

With regard to this clone: This clone's antigen is unknown. No quality values exist for individual bases; no much larger clone is one base distant.

From a lookup of the germline V gene (reference sequence), CDR1 and CDR2 are SEHNR and FQNEAQ. Between the V and J ends, shortened by 4 bases and 6 bases respectively, the junction contains 16 bases. Including the terminal cysteine and phenylalanine, the CDR3 comprises 15 residues. The retained sequence is limited to the CDR3, 45 bases, with the frame set at the first base. The immunoSEQ Assay, a bias-controlled multiplex PCR, was used to amplify TCRbeta CDR3 regions from genomic DNA. The published analysis was carried out like this. The number of nucleated cells in each sample was estimated from the amplification of reference gene primers within the assay. To quantify the absolute abundance of each unique TCRbeta CDR3 rearrangement, sequence reads were collapsed and filtered. For each sample, productive Simpson clonality was calculated as the square root of Simpson's diversity index across productive rearrangements. The clones in this table, taken by TCRdb from immuneACCESS, are in-frame only. Not every clone is retained; where verified, under half of the shortfall comes from an unresolved V gene, and the cause of the rest is unknown. That table supplies the V and J calls and clone size; D and trimming were determined from the DNA. The sample table records some 140,000 clones; approximately 83% of these occur just once. The ten largest clones represent 12% of the sample.

One collaborating source in Seattle enrolled patients during active infection and followed them longitudinally through the course of disease. Collaborating institutions collected whole blood in K2EDTA tubes following their own protocols. For TCRbeta analysis, collaborators shipped samples as frozen whole blood, isolated PBMCs, or DNA extracted from either of those sample types. The chain is assembled from TRBV7-9 and TRBJ2-1; TRBD2 might be the D gene, on 5 matching bases. Sequences were obtained from peripheral blood. This receptor was identified in a woman aged 60 to 75 with COVID-19, enrolled during active disease. The CDR3 amino acid sequence is: CASSSRRAEPNEQFF. The bases are TGTGCCAGCAGCTCCCGACGAGCGGAGCCCAATGAGCAGTTCTTC.